These T cell receptor beta chains were read from a single sample in a study of human T cells and chemical hapten exposure. TCRdb redid the calling of the RACE reads with MiXCR, one entry per CDR3 protein. This repertoire shows under 450,000 distinct CDR3 sequences, about 6.3% found once; its top ten account for 4.5% to 6%. The sample consisted of whole blood, taken in connection with sensitization to the hapten diphenylcyclopropenone (DPC). Receptors originate from a woman between 18 and 29 years old with alopecia areata. Some clones in this sample may be carry-over from other donors' samples. The CDR3 runs from the conserved cysteine through the conserved F or W. A D gene is named only where the DNA matches it firmly. The size field is filled for only some rows; it gives once, few, many or a size class.

d_gene	v_gene	j_gene	abundance	CDR3nt	CDR3aa
NA	TRBV6-1	TRBJ1-2	few	TGTGCCAGCAGCCCATACAAGACGACAGCCTTCTACGTCTATGGGGACGGCTACACCTTC	CASSPYKTTAFYVYGDGYTF
NA	TRBV11-1	TRBJ2-7	many	TGTGCCAGCAGCTTAGCTTCCGGCAGCGACACCTACGAGCAGTACTTC	CASSLASGSDTYEQYF
TRBD2	TRBV3-1	TRBJ2-3	few	TGTGCCAGCAGTCTGAGCGGGGGGGCCAGAACGCAGTATTTT	CASSLSGGARTQYF
NA	TRBV6-5	TRBJ2-7	NA	TGTGCCAGCAGTTACTCGCCCCAATACTACGAGCAGTACTTC	CASSYSPQYYEQYF
TRBD1	TRBV12-3/TRBV12-4	TRBJ1-5	many	TGTGCCAGCAAGGGGGCGAGTTCGCAGCCCCAGCATTTT	CASKGASSQPQHF
NA	TRBV6-5	TRBJ2-5	many	TGTGCCAGCAGTTCTACACGGGCCACTGGGGGGTACTTC	CASSSTRATGGYF
NA	TRBV18	TRBJ1-1	many	TGTGCCAGCTCACCACAGGGGGTCGGCTCTGAAGCTTTCTTT	CASSPQGVGSEAFF
NA	TRBV7-2	TRBJ2-3	NA	TGTGCCAGCAGTCGAGGACTCCGCACAGATACGCAGTATTTT	CASSRGLRTDTQYF
NA	TRBV6-2/TRBV6-3	TRBJ1-5	many	TGTGCCAGCAGTGACGGCCATCCCCAGCATTTT	CASSDGHPQHF
TRBD1	TRBV18	TRBJ1-1	NA	TGTGCCAGCTCACAAGGACAGGGGGATGGCACTGAAGCTTTCTTT	CASSQGQGDGTEAFF
NA	TRBV21-1	TRBJ1-6	NA	TGTGCCAGCAGCCCCAGGGGCACAGGCCGTTCCTATAATTCACCCCTCCACTTT	CASSPRGTGRSYNSPLHF
TRBD1	TRBV29-1	TRBJ1-6	NA	TGCAGCGTCAGAACCGGGACAGAGTATTCACCCCTCCACTTT	CSVRTGTEYSPLHF
TRBD1	TRBV7-9	TRBJ2-7	many	TGTGCCAGCAGCTTAGTTACAGGGGAATCCTACGAGCAGTACTTC	CASSLVTGESYEQYF
NA	TRBV7-9	TRBJ2-5	few	TGTGCCAGCAGCTTGTGGGCCGAACAAGAGACCCAGTACTTC	CASSLWAEQETQYF
NA	TRBV4-3	TRBJ1-2	many	TGCGCCAGCAGCCAAGTGGAAAGGGCGAGATATGGCTACACCTTC	CASSQVERARYGYTF
NA	TRBV6-5	TRBJ2-2	few	TGTGCCAGCAATACGGAGGGGAACACCGGGGAGCTGTTTTTT	CASNTEGNTGELFF
NA	TRBV7-2	TRBJ1-2	NA	TGTGCCAGCAGCTTAGACAAGGGGCCATACTATGGCTACACCTTC	CASSLDKGPYYGYTF
NA	TRBV3-1	TRBJ2-7	NA	TGTGCCAGCAGCCAAGATGCAGGGGACTACTCCTACGAGCAGTACTTC	CASSQDAGDYSYEQYF
TRBD2	TRBV10-3	TRBJ2-5	NA	TGTGCCACGCAGACTAGCGGGGGGATAGAGACCCAGTACTTC	CATQTSGGIETQYF
TRBD1	TRBV29-1	TRBJ2-2	few	TGCAGCGTTGCGCCACAGGGGGCCTCGACCGGGGAGCTGTTTTTT	CSVAPQGASTGELFF
NA	TRBV12-3/TRBV12-4	TRBJ1-5	few	TGTGCCAGCAGTCATCCCGGCGGGGGTTATCGGGGCGATCAGCCCCAGCATTTT	CASSHPGGGYRGDQPQHF
NA	TRBV18	TRBJ2-3	many	TGCGCCAGCAGCCCGACCGTCACAGATACGCAGTATTTT	CASSPTVTDTQYF
TRBD1	TRBV6-2/TRBV6-3	TRBJ2-3	NA	TGTGCCAGCAGTTACTCAGAGACAGGGTCGGTCGATACGCAGTATTTT	CASSYSETGSVDTQYF
NA	TRBV29-1	TRBJ2-3	NA	TGCAGCGTTGACAACAGCACAGATACGCAGTATTTT	CSVDNSTDTQYF
NA	TRBV6-6	TRBJ1-1	many	TGTGCCAGCAGTTACGGTATCACGGGGAACACTGAAGCTTTCTTT	CASSYGITGNTEAFF